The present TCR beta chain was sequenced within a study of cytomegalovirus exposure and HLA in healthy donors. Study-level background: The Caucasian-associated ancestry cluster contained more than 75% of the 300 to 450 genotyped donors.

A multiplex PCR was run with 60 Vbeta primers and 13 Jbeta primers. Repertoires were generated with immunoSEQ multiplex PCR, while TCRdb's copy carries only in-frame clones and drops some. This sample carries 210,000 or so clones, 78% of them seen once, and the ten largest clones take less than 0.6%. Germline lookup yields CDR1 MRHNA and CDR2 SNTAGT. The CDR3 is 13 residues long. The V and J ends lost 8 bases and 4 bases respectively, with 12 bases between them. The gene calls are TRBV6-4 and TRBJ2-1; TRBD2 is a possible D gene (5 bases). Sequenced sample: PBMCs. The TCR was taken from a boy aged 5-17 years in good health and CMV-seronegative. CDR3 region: CASGREPYNEQFF. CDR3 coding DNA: TGTGCCAGCGGAAGGGAGCCGTACAATGAGCAGTTCTTC.